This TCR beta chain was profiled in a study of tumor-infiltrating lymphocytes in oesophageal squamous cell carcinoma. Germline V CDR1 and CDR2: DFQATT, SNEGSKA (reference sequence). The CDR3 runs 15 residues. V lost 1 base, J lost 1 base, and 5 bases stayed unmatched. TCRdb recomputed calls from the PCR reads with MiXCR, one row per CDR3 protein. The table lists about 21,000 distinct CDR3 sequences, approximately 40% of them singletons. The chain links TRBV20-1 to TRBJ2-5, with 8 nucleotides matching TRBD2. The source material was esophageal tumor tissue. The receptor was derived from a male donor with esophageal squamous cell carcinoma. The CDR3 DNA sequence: TGCAGTGCTAGAGGTCTAGCGGGCTTCCAAGAGACCCAGTACTTC. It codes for CSARGLAGFQETQYF.